This TCR beta chain originates from a study of OX40 agonist ivuxolimab in advanced cancers. With regard to the full study: Ivuxolimab was an agonistic, fully human IgG2 monoclonal antibody directed against OX40 (CD134), a costimulatory receptor. Intravenous ivuxolimab was administered to patients every 2 weeks at six dose levels: 0.01, 0.1, 0.3, 1.5, 3 and 10 mg/kg. Among the approximately 50 dose-escalation patients, about 19 had hepatocellular carcinoma, roughly 15 melanoma, 9 renal cell carcinoma and 9 head and neck cancer. The dose-escalation cohort was about 83% male with a mean age of around 64 years, ranging from 23 to 79. Patients were allowed to have had prior anti-PD-1, anti-PD-L1 or anti-CTLA-4 therapy, and approximately 40% of the dose-escalation patients had been treated with checkpoint inhibitors. Partial responses were achieved by three dose-escalation patients, of whom one had hepatocellular carcinoma and two had cutaneous melanoma. Peripheral TCRbeta sequencing aimed to test whether ivuxolimab altered TCR sequence diversity and caused clonal T-cell expansion. The paper reports the monotherapy dose-escalation portion (N of about 50 patients) of the phase I ivuxolimab trial. On the study overall, not on this receptor specifically: The antigen specificity of the peripheral T cells that underwent clonal expansion was not determined. At doses from 0.1 to 3.0 mg/kg, clonal expansion was seen in both CD4+ and CD8+ blood T cells between baseline and week 6. In partial responders in the 0.1-3.0 mg/kg groups, normalized peripheral clonal expansion was found to be among the lowest, especially among CD8+ T cells. Low levels of normalized T-cell clonal expansion were also seen in some patients who did not respond. After ivuxolimab, CD8+ T cells had more expanded clones than CD4+ T cells on average.

Comments on this clone: The target of this receptor is not known. Per-base quality was not reported, and no clone a single base away is much larger than it.

For sequencing of the TCRbeta CDR3 region, genomic DNA was extracted from the sorted cells. The immunoSEQ Assay was used to sequence the TCRbeta CDR3 regions. TCRdb stores this immuneACCESS table with in-frame sequences only. Part of the clones is absent; in the studies checked, under half of the shortfall reflects unresolved V genes, and no reason is known for the rest. The sample has around 94,000 clones on record, around nine tenths of them singletons. The ten largest clones take up approximately 0.3% of the sample. Ends trimmed: V by 3 bases, J by 5 bases; bases unmatched to a gene: 7. As encoded in the germline V gene (reference sequence), CDR1 is SGHNT while CDR2 is YYREEE. Counted from cysteine to phenylalanine, this CDR3 has 16 amino acids. Only the CDR3 part of the read is kept: 48 bases, read in frame from the first base. Patients with autoimmune disease history or receiving systemic immunosuppression were excluded from the trial. Peripheral blood for TCR sequencing was collected from all dose cohorts at baseline, on cycle 4 day 1, and on cycle 7 day 1. The samples were taken from a phase I, first-in-human, multicenter, open-label dose-escalation trial of ivuxolimab. Adults with locally advanced or metastatic melanoma, renal cell, hepatocellular, or head and neck squamous cell carcinoma were enrolled in the trial. Before TCR sequencing, CD4+ and CD8+ T cells were separately sorted from peripheral blood.

The sequence came from an adult with an advanced solid tumor such as melanoma, head and neck, liver or kidney cancer. Recombination linked TRBV5-4 to TRBJ2-3, with 12 bases in between that match TRBD1. The sequenced sample was CD4+ or CD8+ T cells sorted from blood, obtained in a trial of the OX40 agonist ivuxolimab. The nucleotide sequence reads as follows: TGTGCCAGCAGCTGGGGGGACAGGGGGCAGATAGATACGCAGTATTTT. Translation gives CASSWGDRGQIDTQYF.